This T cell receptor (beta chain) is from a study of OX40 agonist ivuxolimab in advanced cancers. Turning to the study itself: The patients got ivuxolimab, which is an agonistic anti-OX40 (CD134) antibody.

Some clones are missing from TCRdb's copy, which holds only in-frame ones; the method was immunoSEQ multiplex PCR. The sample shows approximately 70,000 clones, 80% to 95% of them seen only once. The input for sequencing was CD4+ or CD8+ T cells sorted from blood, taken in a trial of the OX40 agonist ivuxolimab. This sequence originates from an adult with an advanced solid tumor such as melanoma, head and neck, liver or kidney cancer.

Here the CDR3 reads CASSGSGSNQPQHF. CDR3 DNA sequence: TGTGCCAGCAGTGGGTCGGGGTCCAATCAGCCCCAGCATTTT. This chain joins TRBV6-6 and TRBJ1-5; D remains unclear. Trimming left V 5 bases short and J 3 bases short, with 11 bases between. Germline-derived CDR1 and CDR2 are MNHNY and SVGAGI (reference sequence). The CDR3 totals 14 residues.